This T cell receptor beta chain comes out of a study of glioma-infiltrating T cells after dendritic cell vaccination. Overall study results and limits: The cohort had few patients with full blood and tumor sets.

CDR3 size: 15 residues. Per the germline V gene, CDR1 is MDHEN and CDR2 is SYDVKM. The V and J ends lost 3 bases and 5 bases, in that order; junction bases with no gene match: 6. As for time point: after dendritic cell vaccination, including at tumor progression/relapse. Before vaccination, two weeks after the third vaccination, and at progression, PBMC were collected. On this clone: Antigen: not known.

TCRdb's table, derived via immunoSEQ multiplex PCR, lists solely in-frame clones and lacks some. The sample carries around 23,000 clones, nearly 90% recorded once. The input for sequencing was blood, taken after dendritic cell vaccination. The chain carries TRBV28 and TRBJ1-2; 10 bases are shared with TRBD1. The sequence came from a human donor with glioblastoma. The CDR3 region has the DNA TGTGCCAGCAGTTTGGCCGGGGACAGGGGTTATGGCTACACCTTC. Its protein is CASSLAGDRGYGYTF.